The T cell receptor beta chain described here comes from a study of T cell changes during pregnancy in multiple sclerosis. Clones were sequenced by immunoSEQ multiplex PCR, and TCRdb holds only the in-frame ones, with some missing. The data contain 70,000 or so clones, approximately 91% of them singletons. The clonotype comes from a female donor with multiple sclerosis, enrolled in a pregnancy study. Sample: CD4+ T cells from peripheral blood mononuclear cells, taken after pregnancy.

The DNA of the CDR3 is TGTGCCAGCAGCCGGGACACTAACTATGGCTACACCTTC. Amino acids: CASSRDTNYGYTF. V gene TRBV7-9 combines with J gene TRBJ1-2; D might be TRBD1 (6 bases). CDR1 and CDR2 (germline): SEHNR, FQNEAQ (reference sequence). The CDR3 is 13 amino acids. The ends were cut back, 5 bases at V and 0 bases at J, with 7 bases in the middle. Based on the CDR3 plus reference TRBV7-9 and TRBJ1-2, the full variable domain is DTGVSQNPRHKITKRGQNVTFRCDPISEHNRLYWYRQTLGQGPEFLTYFQNEAQLEKSRLLSDRFSAERPKGSFSTLEIQRTEQGDSAMYLCASSRDTNYGYTFGSGTRLTVV.